A single T cell receptor (beta chain) is shown here with its context. Its antigen is undetermined. The data belong to a study of cytomegalovirus exposure and HLA in healthy donors. Study results and caveats: For TCR beta chains, V- and J-gene trimming was later linked to a missense DCLRE1C variant. Previous analysis showed most TCR beta V segments were productive about 87% or about 30% of the time. A likely sequencing artifact accounted for one observed cluster of highly shared sequence variants. A later analysis linked 16,951 TCR beta sequences to HLA alleles at 0.05 false discovery rate.

A multiplex PCR was run with 60 Vbeta primers and 13 Jbeta primers. Produced via immunoSEQ multiplex PCR; TCRdb's table is partial and in-frame only. Among 150,000 or so clones listed, 75% to 80% were seen once. The CDR3 extends over 15 amino acids. The V gene's germline CDR1 is ENHRY and CDR2 SYGVKD. V was clipped by 0 bases and J by 2 bases, with 10 bases between them. The sequence came from a man in his forties or fifties in good health and CMV-seropositive. The genes are TRBV10-3 and TRBJ1-1; unclear D gene. The sequenced sample consisted of PBMCs. For the CDR3, the DNA is TGTGCCATCAGTGAGTCGACTCAAGGCAACACTGAAGCTTTCTTT. Its protein is CAISESTQGNTEAFF.